The 9 T cell receptor beta chains below were found in one sample sequenced in a study of OX40 agonist ivuxolimab in advanced cancers. Only in-frame clones appear in the TCRdb table, and some are missing; sequencing was by immunoSEQ multiplex PCR. The sample contains 75,000 to 100,000 clones, around 85% of which appear only once. The sequences come from CD4+ or CD8+ T cells sorted from blood, collected in a trial of the OX40 agonist ivuxolimab. The receptors were sampled from an adult with an advanced solid tumor such as melanoma, head and neck, liver or kidney cancer.

This chain links TRBV5-1 with TRBJ2-1, with D hard to call. This CDR3 spans 13 amino acids. CDR1 and CDR2 from the germline V gene are SGHRS and YFSETQ. The V end lost 4 bases, the J end lost 8 bases, and 13 bases lay between the germline ends. CDR3 in amino acids: CASSTTFDDEQFF. The CDR3 DNA reads TGCGCCAGCAGCACGACTTTTGACGATGAGCAGTTCTTC.

This chain connects TRBV7-9 to TRBJ2-3; the D gene is possibly TRBD2 (6 bases). CDR3 length: 13 amino acids. The V end lost 2 bases, the J end lost 4 bases, and 7 bases lay between the germline ends. CDR1 and CDR2 from the germline V gene are SEHNR and FQNEAQ (reference sequence). The CDR3 region has the DNA TGTGCCAGCAGCTTAACGGGGGCAGATACGCAGTATTTT. Amino acids: CASSLTGADTQYF.

The chain combines TRBV4-1 with TRBJ2-4; 12 bases align to TRBD2. This CDR3 spans 16 amino acids. Germline V gives CDR1 MGHRA, CDR2 YSYEKL. V shed 4 bases, J shed 10 bases, and the junction held 11 bases outside the gene matches. The CDR3 DNA reads TGCGCCAGCAGCCTTCCGCACGCTAGCGGGGGGGAAATTCAGTACTTC. It is translated as CASSLPHASGGEIQYF.

This clone was found once. V is TRBV12-5 and J is TRBJ2-5; maybe TRBD2 (5 bases). Deletions cut 6 bases from V and 5 bases from J, with 19 bases between. This CDR3 is 15 amino acids long. CDR1 LGHNT and CDR2 FRNRAP come from the germline V gene. CDR3 in amino acids: CASGRSGKPEETQYF. CDR3 nucleotide sequence: TGTGCTAGTGGCAGATCCGGGAAGCCCGAGGAGACCCAGTACTTC.

The genes are TRBV19 and TRBJ2-3; D may match TRBD1 or TRBD2 (5 bases each). Germline V gene sequence: CDR1 LNHDA, CDR2 SQIVND (reference sequence). V lost 6 bases to trimming and J lost 0 bases, with 19 bases between them. The CDR3 runs 17 residues. The CDR3 loop is CASRKGVRGASTDTQYF. The CDR3 DNA sequence: TGTGCCAGTAGAAAAGGGGTGAGGGGAGCTAGCACAGATACGCAGTATTTT.

V usage is TRBV7-2 and J usage is TRBJ2-5; a possible D gene is TRBD2 (6 bases). Trimming removed 2 bases from V and 5 bases from J, with 15 bases in between. The CDR3 length is 15 residues. Germline V gives CDR1 SGHTA, CDR2 FQGNSA. CDR3 loop: CASSLRGGISETQYF. CDR3 sequence (DNA): TGTGCCAGCAGCTTAAGGGGCGGGATTTCGGAGACCCAGTACTTC.

This rearrangement joins TRBV19 to TRBJ1-3; possibly TRBD1 for D (5 bases). Trimming removed 4 bases at V and 0 bases at J, with 10 bases between. Germline V gene sequence: CDR1 LNHDA, CDR2 SQIVND (reference sequence). This CDR3 region has 15 residues. The CDR3, as DNA: TGTGCCAGTAGTACAGGGCGAGGCTCTGGAAACACCATATATTTT. This translates into CASSTGRGSGNTIYF.

V usage is TRBV6-5 and J usage is TRBJ2-1; D is perhaps TRBD1 (6 bases). The CDR3 totals 15 residues. V lost 6 bases and J lost 7, with 19 bases in between. Germline V gives CDR1 MNHEY, CDR2 SVGAGI. The CDR3 loop reads CASSRPTQGRNEQFF. CDR3 in DNA: TGTGCCAGCAGCCGACCCACACAGGGCCGGAATGAGCAGTTCTTC.

The genes are TRBV7-2 and TRBJ2-3; no reliable D call. Trimming left V 5 bases short and J 6 bases short, with 9 bases between. Per germline, CDR1 SGHTA and CDR2 FQGNSA. The CDR3 runs 12 residues. For the CDR3, the DNA is TGTGCCAGCAGCCGAAGCCGTGATACGCAGTATTTT. Its protein product is CASSRSRDTQYF.